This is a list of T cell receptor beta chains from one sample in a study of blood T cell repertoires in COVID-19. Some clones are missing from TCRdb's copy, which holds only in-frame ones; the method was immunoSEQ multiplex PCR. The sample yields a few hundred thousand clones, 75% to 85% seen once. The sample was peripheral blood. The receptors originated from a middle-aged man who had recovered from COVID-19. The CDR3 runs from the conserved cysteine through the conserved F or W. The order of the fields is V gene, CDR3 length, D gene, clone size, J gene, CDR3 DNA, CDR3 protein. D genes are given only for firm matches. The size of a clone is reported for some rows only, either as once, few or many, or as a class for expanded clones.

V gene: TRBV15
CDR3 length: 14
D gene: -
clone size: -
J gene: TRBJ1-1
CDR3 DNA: TGTGCCACCAGCAGAGATATGAGGGTCACTGAAGCTTTCTTT
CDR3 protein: CATSRDMRVTEAFF

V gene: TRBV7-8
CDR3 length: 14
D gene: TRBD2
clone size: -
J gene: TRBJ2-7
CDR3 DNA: TGTGCCAGCAACCTGGGAAGGGAGGGCGGCGAGCAGTACTTC
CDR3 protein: CASNLGREGGEQYF

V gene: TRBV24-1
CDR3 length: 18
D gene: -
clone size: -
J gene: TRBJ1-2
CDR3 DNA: TGTGCCACCAGTGAAAAGGGGGGGGAGTTTGGGGCAGTCTATGGCTACACCTTC
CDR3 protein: CATSEKGGEFGAVYGYTF

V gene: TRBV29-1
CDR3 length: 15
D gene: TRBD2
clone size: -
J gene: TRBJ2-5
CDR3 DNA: TGCAGCGTTGGATCGACTAGCGGGTTCCAAGAGACCCAGTACTTC
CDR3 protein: CSVGSTSGFQETQYF

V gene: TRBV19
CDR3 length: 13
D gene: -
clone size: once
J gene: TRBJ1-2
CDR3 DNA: TGTGCCAGTAGTGCCCAGGGTCTCTACGGCTACACCTTC
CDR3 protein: CASSAQGLYGYTF

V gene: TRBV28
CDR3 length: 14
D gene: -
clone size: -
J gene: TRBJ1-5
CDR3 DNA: TGTGCCAGCAGTTTATCGGTAGACAATCAGCCCCAGCATTTT
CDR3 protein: CASSLSVDNQPQHF

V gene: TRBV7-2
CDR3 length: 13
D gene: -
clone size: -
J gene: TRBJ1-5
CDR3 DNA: TGTGCCAGCAGCTTAGATCTCAATCAGCCCCAGCATTTT
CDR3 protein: CASSLDLNQPQHF

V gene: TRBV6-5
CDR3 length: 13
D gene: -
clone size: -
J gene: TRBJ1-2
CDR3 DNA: TGTGCCAGCACCCCCGCGCAGGCTGGTGGCTACACCTTC
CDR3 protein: CASTPAQAGGYTF

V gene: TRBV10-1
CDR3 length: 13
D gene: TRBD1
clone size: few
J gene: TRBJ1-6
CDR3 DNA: TGCGCCAGCAGGGGACAGGGGGATTCACCCCTCCACTTT
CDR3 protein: CASRGQGDSPLHF

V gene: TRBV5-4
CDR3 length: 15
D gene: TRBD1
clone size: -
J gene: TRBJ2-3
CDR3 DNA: TGTGCCAGCAGCTCGGACAGGGTGGGCACAGATACGCAGTATTTT
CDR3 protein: CASSSDRVGTDTQYF

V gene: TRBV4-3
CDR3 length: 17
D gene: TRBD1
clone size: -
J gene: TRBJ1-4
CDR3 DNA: TGCGCCAGCAGCCAATTTGCACCGGGACAGGCCAATGAAAAACTGTTTTTT
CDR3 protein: CASSQFAPGQANEKLFF

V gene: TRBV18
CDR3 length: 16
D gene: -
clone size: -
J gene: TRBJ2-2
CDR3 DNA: TGTGCCAGCTCACCAAACGGGGGAGCGAACACCGGGGAGCTGTTTTTT
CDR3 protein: CASSPNGGANTGELFF

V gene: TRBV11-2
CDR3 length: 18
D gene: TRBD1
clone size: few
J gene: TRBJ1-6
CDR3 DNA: TGTGCCAGCAGCCAGCGGAGTACTAGAGACAGGGTTAATTCACCCCTCCACTTT
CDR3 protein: CASSQRSTRDRVNSPLHF

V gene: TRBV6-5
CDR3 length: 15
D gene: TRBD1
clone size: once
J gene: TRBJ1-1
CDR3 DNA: TGTGCCAGCAGCCGACAGGGGAGCATGAACACTGAAGCTTTCTTT
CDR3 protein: CASSRQGSMNTEAFF

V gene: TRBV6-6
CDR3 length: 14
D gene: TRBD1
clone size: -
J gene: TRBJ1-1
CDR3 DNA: TGTGCCAGCAGTTACCTTGGACAGGGCGGTGAAGCTTTCTTT
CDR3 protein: CASSYLGQGGEAFF

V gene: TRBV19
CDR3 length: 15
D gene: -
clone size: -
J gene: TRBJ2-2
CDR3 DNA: TGTGCCAGTAGTATCGGGGGAGTGGGTACCGGGGAGCTGTTTTTT
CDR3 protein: CASSIGGVGTGELFF

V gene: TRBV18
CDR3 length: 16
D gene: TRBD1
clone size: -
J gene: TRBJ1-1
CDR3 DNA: TGTGCCAGCTCACTAACTCGGACAGGTACGGGGACTGAAGCTTTCTTT
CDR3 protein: CASSLTRTGTGTEAFF

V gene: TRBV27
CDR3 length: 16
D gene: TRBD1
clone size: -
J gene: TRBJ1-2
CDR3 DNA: TGTGCCAGCAGTCGGGAGGGGACAGGGCTGTTCCATGGCTACACCTTC
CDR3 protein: CASSREGTGLFHGYTF

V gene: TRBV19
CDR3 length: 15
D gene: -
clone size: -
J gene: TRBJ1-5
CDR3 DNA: TGTGCCAGTAAAGGTAGGGGGTCCCACAATCAGCCCCAGCATTTT
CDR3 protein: CASKGRGSHNQPQHF

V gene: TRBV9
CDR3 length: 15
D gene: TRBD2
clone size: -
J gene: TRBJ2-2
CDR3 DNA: TGTGCCAGCGGGGCTAGCGGGAGGGCCACCGGGGAGCTGTTTTTT
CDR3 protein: CASGASGRATGELFF

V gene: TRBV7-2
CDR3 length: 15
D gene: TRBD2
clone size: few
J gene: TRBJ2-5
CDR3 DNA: TGTGCCAGCAGCCCTCGGCGGGAGGGCCAAGAGACCCAGTACTTC
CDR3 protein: CASSPRREGQETQYF

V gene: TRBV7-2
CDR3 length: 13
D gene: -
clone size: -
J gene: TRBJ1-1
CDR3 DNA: TGTGCCAGCACCCTAGGGAGGAACACTGAAGCTTTCTTT
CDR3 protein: CASTLGRNTEAFF

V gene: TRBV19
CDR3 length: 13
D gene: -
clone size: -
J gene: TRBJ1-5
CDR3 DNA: TGTGCCAGTAGTATAGATCAGAATCAGCCCCAGCATTTT
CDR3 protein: CASSIDQNQPQHF

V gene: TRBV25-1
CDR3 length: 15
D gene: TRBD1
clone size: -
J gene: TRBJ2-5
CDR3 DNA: TGTGCCAGCAGTGATCCGGGACAGGGGAGGAAGACCCAGTACTTC
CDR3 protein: CASSDPGQGRKTQYF

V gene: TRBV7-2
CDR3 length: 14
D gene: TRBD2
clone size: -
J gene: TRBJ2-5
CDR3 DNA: TGTGCCAGTCGTGGCGGGGGGCTACAAGAGACCCAGTACTTC
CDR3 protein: CASRGGGLQETQYF

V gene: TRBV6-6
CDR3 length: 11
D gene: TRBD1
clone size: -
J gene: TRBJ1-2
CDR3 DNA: TGTGCCAGCGAGGGGGCTGAGGGCTACACCTTC
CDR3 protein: CASEGAEGYTF

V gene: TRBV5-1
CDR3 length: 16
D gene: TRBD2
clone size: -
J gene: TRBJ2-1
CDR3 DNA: TGCGCCAGCAGCTTGGCAATGACTAGCGTCTACAATGAGCAGTTCTTC
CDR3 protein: CASSLAMTSVYNEQFF

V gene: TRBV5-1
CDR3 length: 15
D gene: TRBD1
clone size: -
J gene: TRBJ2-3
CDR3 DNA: TGCGCCAGCAGCTTGGCTGTCAGGGGGACAGATACGCAGTATTTT
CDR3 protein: CASSLAVRGTDTQYF

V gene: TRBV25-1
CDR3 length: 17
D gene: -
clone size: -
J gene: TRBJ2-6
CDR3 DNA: TGTGCCAGCAGACCCGCCGGACACCTCTCTGGGGCCAACGTCCTGACTTTC
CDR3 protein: CASRPAGHLSGANVLTF

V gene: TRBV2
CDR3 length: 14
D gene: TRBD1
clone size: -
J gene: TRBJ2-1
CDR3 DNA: TGTGCCGTCCCCGGGACAGGGGGCGCGTATGAGCAGTTCTTC
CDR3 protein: CAVPGTGGAYEQFF

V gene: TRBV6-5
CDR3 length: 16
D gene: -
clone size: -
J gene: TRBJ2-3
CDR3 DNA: TGTGCCAGCAGTTACTCTTGGGGCAGGGTGGCCGATACGCAGTATTTT
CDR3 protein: CASSYSWGRVADTQYF

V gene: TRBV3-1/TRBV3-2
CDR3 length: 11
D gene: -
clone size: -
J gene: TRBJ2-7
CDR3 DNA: TGTGCCAGCAGCCCTGTCCGCGAGCAGTACTTC
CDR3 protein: CASSPVREQYF

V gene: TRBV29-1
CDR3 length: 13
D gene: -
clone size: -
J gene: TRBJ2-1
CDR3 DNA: TGCAGCGCCGGGACTGCTTACTACAATGAGCAGTTCTTC
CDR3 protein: CSAGTAYYNEQFF

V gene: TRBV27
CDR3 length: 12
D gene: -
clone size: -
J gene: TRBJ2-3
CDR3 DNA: TGTGCCAGCAGTTTTCGGGGAGATACGCAGTATTTT
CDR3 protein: CASSFRGDTQYF

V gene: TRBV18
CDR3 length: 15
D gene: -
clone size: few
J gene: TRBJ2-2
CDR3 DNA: TGTGCCAGCTCAGAGAGGGCAGCGAACACCGGGGAGCTGTTTTTT
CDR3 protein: CASSERAANTGELFF

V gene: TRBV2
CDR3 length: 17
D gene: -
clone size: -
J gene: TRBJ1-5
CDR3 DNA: TGTGCCAGCAGACCCGGGTTCCGATGGGGCACTAATCAGCCCCAGCATTTT
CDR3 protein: CASRPGFRWGTNQPQHF

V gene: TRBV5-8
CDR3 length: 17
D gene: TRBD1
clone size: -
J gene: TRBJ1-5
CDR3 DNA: TGTGCCAGCAGAATATGGAAGGGGGCCCATAGCAATCAGCCCCAGCATTTT
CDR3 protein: CASRIWKGAHSNQPQHF

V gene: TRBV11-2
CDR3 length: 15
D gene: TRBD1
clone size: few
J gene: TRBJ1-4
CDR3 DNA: TGTGCCAGCAGCGACTGGACAGGGTATAATGAAAAACTGTTTTTT
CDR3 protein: CASSDWTGYNEKLFF

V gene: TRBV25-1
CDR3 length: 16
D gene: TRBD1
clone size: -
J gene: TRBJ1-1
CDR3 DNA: TGTGCCAGCAGTGATAGGACAGGTTCGATTGACACTGAAGCTTTCTTT
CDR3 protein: CASSDRTGSIDTEAFF

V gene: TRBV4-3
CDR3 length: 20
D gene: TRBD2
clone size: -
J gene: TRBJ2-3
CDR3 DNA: TGCGCCAGCAGCCAAGACTACTCTAGCGGGGGCGAGGTTACCACAGATACGCAGTATTTT
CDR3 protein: CASSQDYSSGGEVTTDTQYF

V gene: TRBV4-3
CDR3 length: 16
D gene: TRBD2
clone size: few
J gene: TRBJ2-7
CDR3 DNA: TGCGCCAGCAGCCAAGGTCCGGTGACTAGCGGTTACGAGCAGTACTTC
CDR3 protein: CASSQGPVTSGYEQYF

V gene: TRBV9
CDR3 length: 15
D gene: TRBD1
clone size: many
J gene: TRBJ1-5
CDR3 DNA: TGTGCCAGCAGCGAGGGACAGGGGGGCAATCAGCCCCAGCATTTT
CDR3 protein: CASSEGQGGNQPQHF

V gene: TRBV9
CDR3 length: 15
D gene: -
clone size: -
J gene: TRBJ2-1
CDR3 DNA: TGTGCCAGCAGCGTAGCGGGAGAGGGGTACAATGAGCAGTTCTTC
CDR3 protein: CASSVAGEGYNEQFF

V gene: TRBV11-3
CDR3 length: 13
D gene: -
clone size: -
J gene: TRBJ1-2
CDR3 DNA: TGTGCCAGCAGCTACTCAGGGGACTATGGCTACACCTTC
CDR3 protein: CASSYSGDYGYTF

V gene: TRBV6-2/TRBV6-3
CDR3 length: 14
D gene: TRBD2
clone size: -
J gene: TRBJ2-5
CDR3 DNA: TGTGCCAGCAGCCTACTAGCGCGCCAAGAGACCCAGTACTTC
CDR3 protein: CASSLLARQETQYF

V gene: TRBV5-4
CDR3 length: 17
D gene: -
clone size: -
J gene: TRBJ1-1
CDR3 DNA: TGTGCCAGCAGCCCAGGGCCCGCGGGGGCTGAGAACACTGAAGCTTTCTTT
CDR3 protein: CASSPGPAGAENTEAFF

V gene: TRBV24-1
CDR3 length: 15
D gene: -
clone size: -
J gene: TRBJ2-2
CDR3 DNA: TGTGCCACCAGTGACCCAGGGATGAACACCGGGGAGCTGTTTTTT
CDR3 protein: CATSDPGMNTGELFF

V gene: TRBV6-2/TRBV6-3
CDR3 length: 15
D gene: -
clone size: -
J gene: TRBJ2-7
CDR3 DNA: TGTGCCAGCAGTTCCCGACACACCCCCCCCTACGAGCAGTACTTC
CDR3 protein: CASSSRHTPPYEQYF

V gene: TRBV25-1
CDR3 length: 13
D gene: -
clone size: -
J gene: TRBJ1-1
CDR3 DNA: TGTGCCAGCAGTGAACCGGGGATGACTGAAGCTTTCTTT
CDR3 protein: CASSEPGMTEAFF

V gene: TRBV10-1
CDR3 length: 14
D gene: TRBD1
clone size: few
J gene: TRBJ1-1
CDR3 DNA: TGCGCCAGCAGTGGGACAGGGTTCGGCACTGAAGCTTTCTTT
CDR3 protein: CASSGTGFGTEAFF

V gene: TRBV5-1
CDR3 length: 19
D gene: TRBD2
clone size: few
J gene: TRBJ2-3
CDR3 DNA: TGCGCCAGCAGCTCCCCCTTTCCCTCAACTTTGGCGGGGGGGCGCACGCAGTATTTT
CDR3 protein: CASSSPFPSTLAGGRTQYF

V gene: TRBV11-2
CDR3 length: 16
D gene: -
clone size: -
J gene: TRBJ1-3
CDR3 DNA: TGTGCCAGCAGCTTAGATCGGGGGGCGGCTGGAAACACCATATATTTT
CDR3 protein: CASSLDRGAAGNTIYF

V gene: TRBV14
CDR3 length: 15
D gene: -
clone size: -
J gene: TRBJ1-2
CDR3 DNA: TGTGCCAGCAGCCAAGATTTAGGACAGTCATGGGGCTACACCTTC
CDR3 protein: CASSQDLGQSWGYTF

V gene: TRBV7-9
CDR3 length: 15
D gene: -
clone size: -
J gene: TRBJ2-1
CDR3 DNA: TGTGCCAGCAGCTTAGGAGCCAGGGACTGGAATGAGCAGTTCTTC
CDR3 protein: CASSLGARDWNEQFF

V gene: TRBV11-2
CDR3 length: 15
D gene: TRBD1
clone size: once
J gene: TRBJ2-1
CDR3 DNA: TGTGCCAGCAGCTTTAGGGGGACAGGGGGGAATGAGCAGTTCTTC
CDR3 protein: CASSFRGTGGNEQFF

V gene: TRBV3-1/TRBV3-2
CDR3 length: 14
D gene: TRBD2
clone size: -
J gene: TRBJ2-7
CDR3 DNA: TGTGCCAGCAGCCAAGCGGGGGGAACCTACGAGCAGTACTTC
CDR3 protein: CASSQAGGTYEQYF

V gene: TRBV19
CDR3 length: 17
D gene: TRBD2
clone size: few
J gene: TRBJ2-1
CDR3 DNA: TGTGCCAGTAGTATAATCATAGCGGGAGGAAGGGGTTATGAGCAGTTCTTC
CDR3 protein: CASSIIIAGGRGYEQFF

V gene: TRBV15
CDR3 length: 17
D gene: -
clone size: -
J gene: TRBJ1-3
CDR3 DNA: TGTGCCACCAGCAGGACGCAGGTGGGGGGCTCTGGAAACACCATATATTTT
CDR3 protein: CATSRTQVGGSGNTIYF

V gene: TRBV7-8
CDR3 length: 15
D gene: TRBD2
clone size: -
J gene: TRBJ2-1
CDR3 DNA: TGTGCCAGCAGCTCCTCTAGCGGTCCCTACAATGAGCAGTTCTTC
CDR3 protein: CASSSSSGPYNEQFF

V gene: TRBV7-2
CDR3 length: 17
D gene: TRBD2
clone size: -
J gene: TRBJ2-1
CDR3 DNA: TGTGCCAGCAGCCCCTCTCCGACTAGCGGGATTGACAATGAGCAGTTCTTC
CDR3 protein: CASSPSPTSGIDNEQFF